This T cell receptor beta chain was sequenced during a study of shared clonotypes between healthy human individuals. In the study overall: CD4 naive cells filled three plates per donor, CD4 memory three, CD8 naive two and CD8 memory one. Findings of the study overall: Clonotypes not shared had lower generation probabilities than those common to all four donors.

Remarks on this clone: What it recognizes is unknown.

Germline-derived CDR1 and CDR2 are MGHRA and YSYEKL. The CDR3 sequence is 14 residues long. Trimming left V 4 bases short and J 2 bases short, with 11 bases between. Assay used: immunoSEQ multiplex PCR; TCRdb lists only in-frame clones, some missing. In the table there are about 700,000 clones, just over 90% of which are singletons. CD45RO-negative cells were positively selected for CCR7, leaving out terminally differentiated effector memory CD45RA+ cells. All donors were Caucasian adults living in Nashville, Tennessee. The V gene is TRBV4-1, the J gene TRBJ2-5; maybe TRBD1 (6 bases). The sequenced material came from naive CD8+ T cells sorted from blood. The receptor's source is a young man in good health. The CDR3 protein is CASSLRQEQETQYF. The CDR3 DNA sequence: TGCGCCAGCAGCCTTCGACAGGAACAAGAGACCCAGTACTTC.